The 30 T cell receptor beta chains presented below share a single source sample, sequenced in a study of blood T cell repertoires in COVID-19. Assay: immunoSEQ multiplex PCR; the TCRdb copy retains only in-frame clones and omits some. The profile shows approximately 75,000 clones, 90% of them singletons. Sequenced sample: peripheral blood. These receptors originate from a human donor in a cohort sampled during active COVID-19.

CDR3 DNA: TGTGCCAGCACCCCAAGCCCGGGACTGGAAACAGATACGCAGTATTTT. Residues: CASTPSPGLETDTQYF. The rearrangement joins TRBV6-2 or TRBV6-3 to TRBJ2-3, with a weak D call TRBD2 (6 bases). Germline loops: CDR1 MNHEY, CDR2 SVGEGT. This CDR3 is built from 16 residues. V gave up 7 bases and J gave up 3 bases, with 20 bases separating them.

The V gene is TRBV9, the J gene TRBJ2-3; perhaps TRBD2 as D (5 bases). V lost 0 bases to trimming and J lost 2 bases, with 7 bases between them. In germline, CDR1 is SGDLS, CDR2 YYNGEE. The CDR3 has 14 residues. The CDR3 is CASSVAGSTDTQYF. Here the CDR3 DNA reads TGTGCCAGCAGCGTAGCGGGGTCCACAGATACGCAGTATTTT.

The rearrangement uses TRBV29-1 and TRBJ2-7; a weak D match, TRBD1 (6 bases). The CDR3 length is 14 residues. V dropped 2 bases and J dropped 4 bases, with 15 bases sitting between them. Germline assignment: CDR1 SQVTM and CDR2 ANQGSEA. The CDR3 protein is CSVEKGQRGYEQYF. DNA for the CDR3: TGCAGCGTTGAAAAAGGACAGCGCGGTTACGAGCAGTACTTC.

The V and J genes are TRBV29-1 and TRBJ1-1; 8 nucleotides align to TRBD1. J lost 1 base, V lost 5 bases, and 3 bases had no gene match. The CDR3 is made up of 13 amino acids. Germline CDR1 is SQVTM and CDR2 is ANQGSEA. The CDR3 protein is CSVYGTGNTEAFF. For the CDR3, the DNA is TGCAGCGTTTACGGGACAGGGAACACTGAAGCTTTCTTT.

The chain employs TRBV5-1 and TRBJ1-6; D remains ambiguous. Trimming pared 0 bases from V and 8 bases from J, leaving 6 bases between. Per germline, CDR1 SGHRS and CDR2 YFSETQ. This CDR3 has 13 amino acids. CDR3 protein: CASSLAMYSPLHF. Here the CDR3 DNA reads TGCGCCAGCAGCTTGGCCATGTATTCACCCCTCCACTTT. The full variable domain, in which reference TRBV5-1 and TRBJ1-6 provide the parts outside the CDR3, is KAGVTQTPRYLIKTRGQQVTLSCSPISGHRSVSWYQQTPGQGLQFLFEYFSETQRNKGNFPGRFSGRQFSNSRSEMNVSTLELGDSALYLCASSLAMYSPLHFGNGTRLTVT.

The chain recombines TRBV13 with TRBJ1-4; 9 bases line up with TRBD1. CDR3 size: 14 residues. V was pared by 5 bases and J by 8 bases, with 6 bases of the junction left unmatched. In germline, CDR1 is PRHDT, CDR2 FYEKMQ (reference sequence). This CDR3 reads CASSVGTGREKLFF. CDR3 nucleotides: TGTGCCAGCAGCGTCGGGACAGGGAGGGAAAAACTGTTTTTT.

This clone appeared a few times. V gene TRBV14 combines with J gene TRBJ2-2, with D perhaps TRBD1 (6 bases). The CDR3 length is 14 residues. The ends were cut back, 2 bases at V and 8 bases at J, with 12 bases in the middle. The germline CDR1 and CDR2 sequences are SGHDN and FVKESK. The CDR3 nucleotides are TGTGCCAGCAGCCAATTCAGGGGTATAGGGGAGCTGTTTTTT. This gives the protein CASSQFRGIGELFF.

J is TRBJ1-4 and V is TRBV15; 8 bases are shared with TRBD1. J lost 10 bases, V lost 3 bases, and 10 bases had no gene match. Germline CDR1 and CDR2: LNHNV and YYDKDF (reference sequence). The CDR3 has 15 residues. CDR3 coding DNA: TGTGCCACCAGCAGTAAAGGACAGGGACAAAGAAAACTGTTTTTT. Translated, it gives CATSSKGQGQRKLFF.

This chain uses TRBV5-8 with TRBJ1-1; D gene ambiguous. V was cut by 6 bases and J by 0 bases, with 15 bases left in between. The CDR3 runs 15 residues. Germline CDR1 reads SGHTS; CDR2 reads YDEGEE. The CDR3 sequence: CASTDIGVMNTEAFF. The DNA of the CDR3 is TGTGCCAGCACCGACATCGGGGTTATGAACACTGAAGCTTTCTTT. The full variable domain, rest sourced from reference TRBV5-8 and TRBJ1-1, is EAGVTQSPTHLIKTRGQQATLRCSPISGHTSVYWYQQALGLGLQFLLWYDEGEERNRGNFPPRFSGRQFPNYSSELNVNALELEDSALYLCASTDIGVMNTEAFFGQGTRLTVV.

The gene calls are TRBV7-9 and TRBJ1-2; TRBD1 matches 8 bases. Germline CDR1 reads SEHNR; CDR2 reads FQNEAQ (reference sequence). This CDR3 has 15 amino acids. With 5 bases clipped from V and 6 bases from J, the junction kept 11 bases outside the gene matches. CDR3 region: CASSPLDRVDDGYTF. The CDR3 region has the DNA TGTGCCAGCAGCCCACTGGACAGGGTGGACGATGGCTACACCTTC.

The chain has TRBV7-9 and TRBJ2-3, with 8 bases identical to TRBD2. The CDR3 loop spans 15 amino acids. CDR1 and CDR2 from the germline V gene are SEHNR and FQNEAQ (reference sequence). Germline trimming cut 3 bases from V and 4 bases from J; bases unmatched to any gene: 6. In DNA form, the CDR3 reads TGTGCCAGCAGCTTGGGGACTAGAATCCCAGATACGCAGTATTTT. This encodes CASSLGTRIPDTQYF. The variable domain in full, with the rest retrieved from reference TRBV7-9 and TRBJ2-3, is DTGVSQNPRHKITKRGQNVTFRCDPISEHNRLYWYRQTLGQGPEFLTYFQNEAQLEKSRLLSDRFSAERPKGSFSTLEIQRTEQGDSAMYLCASSLGTRIPDTQYFGPGTRLTVL.

The J gene is TRBJ2-7, the V gene TRBV7-6; 8 bases are a match to TRBD1. With 1 base clipped from V and 4 bases from J, the junction kept 3 bases outside the gene matches. The CDR3 loop spans 14 amino acids. The germline gives CDR1 SGHVS, CDR2 FNYEAQ. CDR3 in amino acids: CASSLDWTGYEQYF. CDR3 nucleotide sequence: TGTGCCAGCAGCTTAGACTGGACAGGGTACGAGCAGTACTTC.

This clone was counted a single time. The J gene is TRBJ1-2, the V gene TRBV27, with TRBD1 matching over 7 bases. The germline gives CDR1 MNHEY, CDR2 SMNVEV (reference sequence). Trimming took 5 bases from V and 4 from J; bases not matched to a gene: 19. The CDR3 consists of 18 residues. CDR3 nucleotide sequence: TGTGCCAGCAGTGACCTCCGGGACAGCGGTTTGGACCCCTATGGCTACACCTTC. This gives the protein CASSDLRDSGLDPYGYTF.

This chain joins TRBV11-2 and TRBJ1-2; 9 bases align to TRBD1. Germline CDR1 and CDR2: SGHAT and FQNNGV. V lost 5 bases and J lost 4; bases outside the gene matches: 8. The CDR3 has 15 amino acids. The CDR3 DNA is TGTGCCAGCAGCCCACAGGGGGCGTATGGCTATGGCTACACCTTC. It yields the protein CASSPQGAYGYGYTF. Variable domain in full (rest from reference TRBV11-2 and TRBJ1-2): EAGVAQSPRYKIIEKRQSVAFWCNPISGHATLYWYQQILGQGPKLLIQFQNNGVVDDSQLPKDRFSAERLKGVDSTLKIQPAKLEDSAVYLCASSPQGAYGYGYTFGSGTRLTVV.

This chain connects TRBV29-1 to TRBJ2-4; D is uncertain. Deletions cut 0 bases from V and 9 bases from J, with 6 bases between. This CDR3 comprises 11 residues. The germline CDR1 and CDR2 sequences are SQVTM and ANQGSEA. CDR3 loop: CSVEDRVIQYF. The CDR3, as DNA: TGCAGCGTTGAAGACCGGGTCATTCAGTACTTC.

This clone appeared a few times. The chain uses TRBV6-1 and TRBJ2-5; maybe TRBD2 (7 bases). Between the trimmed V and J ends, which lost 4 bases and 5 bases, there was a span of 23 bases. Germline V lookup: CDR1 MNHNS, CDR2 SASEGT. The CDR3 extends over 17 amino acids. The CDR3 sequence is CASSAIPFPEGGETQYF. The CDR3 DNA reads as TGTGCCAGCAGTGCCATTCCCTTCCCGGAGGGGGGGGAGACCCAGTACTTC.

The J gene is TRBJ2-7, the V gene TRBV5-1, with D uncertain. The germline CDR1 and CDR2 sequences are SGHRS and YFSETQ. The CDR3 is 12 amino acids. V lost 4 bases and J lost 3, with 8 bases in between. The CDR3 sequence: CASSDDNYEQYF. The CDR3 nucleotides are TGCGCCAGCAGCGATGACAACTACGAGCAGTACTTC.

This chain joins TRBV21-1 and TRBJ1-5; the D call of TRBD1 is as the table states it, not checked on the DNA. TRBV21-1 is an annotated pseudogene. The CDR3 covers 16 residues. CDR3 nucleotides: TGTGCCAGCACAACCCGGGACAGGGGGGACAATCAGCCCCAGCATTTT. Residues: CASTTRDRGDNQPQHF.

The chain employs TRBV24-1 and TRBJ2-3; 12 bases align to TRBD2. Per germline, CDR1 KGHDR and CDR2 SFDVKD. CDR3 length: 16 residues. V was pared by 6 bases and J by 2 bases, with 5 bases of the junction left unmatched. CDR3 protein: CATSLGLAGYTDTQYF. For the CDR3, the DNA is TGTGCCACCAGTTTGGGACTAGCGGGTTACACAGATACGCAGTATTTT.

V and J are TRBV10-3 and TRBJ2-2, with D unclear. Looked up from germline, CDR1 is ENHRY and CDR2 is SYGVKD. CDR3 length: 12 amino acids. V was shortened by 8 bases and J by 7 bases, with 11 bases between the two germline ends. CDR3 coding DNA: TGTGCCATCGGGCAAACCGTCGGGGAGCTGTTTTTT. As protein: CAIGQTVGELFF.

This clone was seen a single time. V usage is TRBV5-4 and J usage is TRBJ2-1; 11 bases agree with TRBD2. The CDR3 totals 20 residues. Trimming removed 2 bases from V and 2 bases from J; junction bases left unmatched: 15. CDR1 is SGHNT, CDR2 YYREEE, per germline (reference sequence). This CDR3 reads CASSFSLAGGPSGAYNEQFF. For the CDR3, the DNA is TGTGCCAGCAGCTTTTCGCTAGCGGGGGGCCCAAGCGGCGCCTACAATGAGCAGTTCTTC.

The chain carries TRBV6-4 and TRBJ1-1; maybe TRBD1 (6 bases). The CDR3 spans 13 residues. Trimming took 4 bases from V and 2 from J, leaving 8 bases between them. Germline loops: CDR1 MRHNA, CDR2 SNTAGT. CDR3: CASSGQVNTEAFF. For the CDR3, the DNA is TGTGCCAGCAGTGGACAGGTTAACACTGAAGCTTTCTTT.

The chain is built from TRBV3-1 (or the pseudogene TRBV3-2) and TRBJ2-4; no clear D. The CDR3 totals 15 residues. CDR1 and CDR2 from the germline V gene are LGHDT and YNNKEL (reference sequence). V lost 2 bases to trimming and J lost 7 bases, with 15 bases between them. DNA of the CDR3: TGTGCCAGCAGCCAAAACACCCTAGTCGGGAACATTCAGTACTTC. Its protein is CASSQNTLVGNIQYF.

V usage is TRBV27 and J usage is TRBJ1-1; TRBD1 is a possible D gene (5 bases). V lost 5 bases to trimming and J lost 1 base, with 14 bases between them. CDR1 and CDR2 (germline): MNHEY, SMNVEV (reference sequence). This CDR3 has 15 residues. CDR3 sequence reads: CASSVSARANTEAFF. DNA of the CDR3: TGTGCCAGCAGTGTAAGCGCCAGGGCGAACACTGAAGCTTTCTTT.

The chain is built from TRBV14 and TRBJ1-3, with D perhaps matching TRBD1 (6 bases). This CDR3 region has 15 residues. The V end was cut by 4 bases, the J end by 3 bases, with 13 bases between. The germline V gene has CDR1 SGHDN and CDR2 FVKESK. CDR3 residues: CASSPSGTSGNTIYF. DNA of the CDR3: TGTGCCAGCAGCCCATCAGGGACAAGTGGAAACACCATATATTTT.

This chain joins TRBV11-2 and TRBJ2-1; a weak D match, TRBD2 (6 bases). V lost 2 bases, J lost 4 bases, and 15 bases lay in between. Germline V CDR1 and CDR2: SGHAT, FQNNGV. The CDR3 has 16 amino acids. CDR3 loop: CASSLKVARGYNEQFF. The DNA of the CDR3 is TGTGCCAGCAGCTTAAAGGTAGCCCGGGGGTACAATGAGCAGTTCTTC.

The gene calls are TRBV5-1 and TRBJ1-1; tentative D call: TRBD1 (6 bases). CDR3 size: 16 residues. Germline V gene sequence: CDR1 SGHRS, CDR2 YFSETQ. V lost 4 bases and J 4 bases, leaving 20 bases between the germline ends. The CDR3 here is CASSQRTAPLGTEAFF. CDR3 in DNA: TGCGCCAGCAGCCAACGGACAGCTCCCCTGGGCACTGAAGCTTTCTTT.

The chain carries TRBV18 and TRBJ1-2, with a tentative D call TRBD1 (5 bases). Trimming removed 4 bases at V and 8 bases at J, with 20 bases between. Germline assignment: CDR1 KGHSH and CDR2 LQKENI. This CDR3 is 15 amino acids long. This chain's CDR3 is CASSLTLTVKGGYTF. CDR3 coding DNA: TGTGCCAGCTCACTGACTTTGACAGTGAAAGGCGGCTACACCTTC.

The rearrangement joins TRBV4-2 to TRBJ1-1; the D is unclear. Trimming left V 0 bases short and J 7 bases short, with 6 bases between. The CDR3 runs to 12 residues. Germline CDR1 is LGHNA and CDR2 is YNFKEQ. CDR3 residues: CASSQDTSEAFF. The CDR3 coding sequence is TGTGCCAGCAGCCAAGACACGAGTGAAGCTTTCTTT.

The V gene is TRBV5-1, the J gene TRBJ2-3; possibly TRBD2 for D (6 bases). V dropped 2 bases and J dropped 0 bases, with 7 bases sitting between them. The CDR3 extends over 14 amino acids. CDR1 is SGHRS and CDR2 is YFSETQ in the germline V gene. The CDR3 spells CASSFRGSTDTQYF. As DNA, the CDR3 is TGCGCCAGCAGCTTTCGGGGGAGCACAGATACGCAGTATTTT.